This entry is about one TCR beta chain. The antigen remains undetermined. This sample is drawn from a study of tumor-infiltrating lymphocytes in localized non-small cell lung cancer. Turning to the study itself: The cohort mixed smokers and never-smokers, several histologies, and some post-neoadjuvant-chemotherapy samples.

J gave up 4 bases and V 5 bases, and 4 bases lay outside the gene matches. This CDR3 region has 14 residues. The germline V gene has CDR1 PRHDT and CDR2 FYEKMQ (reference sequence). Repertoires were generated with immunoSEQ multiplex PCR, while TCRdb's copy carries only in-frame clones and drops some. The sample holds about 24,000 clones; around 64% are singletons and the top ten take around 5%. Study-level results: Compared with uninvolved lung, tumors showed higher T cell infiltration by TCRbeta sequencing. IM1 and IM2 tumors showed no difference in T-cell fraction. Technical variation could not be separated from intratumor heterogeneity here.

The sequenced sample was lung tumor tissue. The clonotype originates from a human donor with non-small cell lung cancer. The V call is TRBV13, the J call TRBJ2-1; 8 positions match TRBD2. CDR3 in amino acids: CASSPLAGYNEQFF. For the CDR3, the DNA is TGTGCCAGCAGCCCTTTAGCGGGGTACAATGAGCAGTTCTTC.